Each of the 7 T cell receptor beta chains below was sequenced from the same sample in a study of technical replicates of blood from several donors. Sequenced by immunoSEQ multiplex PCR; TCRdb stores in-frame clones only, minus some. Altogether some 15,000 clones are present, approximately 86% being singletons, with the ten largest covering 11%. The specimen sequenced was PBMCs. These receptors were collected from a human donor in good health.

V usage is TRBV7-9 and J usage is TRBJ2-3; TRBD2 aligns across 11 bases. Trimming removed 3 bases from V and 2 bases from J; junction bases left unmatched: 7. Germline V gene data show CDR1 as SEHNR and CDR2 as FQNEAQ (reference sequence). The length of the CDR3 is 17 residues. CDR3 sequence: CASSLQVTSGATDTQYF. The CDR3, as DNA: TGTGCCAGCAGCTTGCAGGTGACTAGCGGGGCCACAGATACGCAGTATTTT.

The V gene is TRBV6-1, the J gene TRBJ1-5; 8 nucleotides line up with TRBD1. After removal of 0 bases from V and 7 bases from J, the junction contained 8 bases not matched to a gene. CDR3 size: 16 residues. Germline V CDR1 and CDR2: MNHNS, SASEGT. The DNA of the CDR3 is TGTGCCAGCAGTGAAGCGCCAGGGGGCGATTTACAGCCCCAGCATTTT. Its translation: CASSEAPGGDLQPQHF.

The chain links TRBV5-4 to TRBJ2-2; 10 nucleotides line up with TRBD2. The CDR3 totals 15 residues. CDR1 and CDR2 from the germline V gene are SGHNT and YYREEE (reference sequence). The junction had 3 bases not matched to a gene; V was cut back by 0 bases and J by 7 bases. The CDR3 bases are TGTGCCAGCAGCTTGGCTAGCGGGAGTGTCGGGGAGCTGTTTTTT. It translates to CASSLASGSVGELFF.

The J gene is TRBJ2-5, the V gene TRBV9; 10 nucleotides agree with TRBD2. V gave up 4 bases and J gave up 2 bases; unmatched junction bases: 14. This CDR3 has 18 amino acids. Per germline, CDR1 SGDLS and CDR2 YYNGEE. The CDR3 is CASSPRETGLAFQETQYF. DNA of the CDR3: TGTGCCAGCAGCCCTAGAGAGACGGGACTAGCGTTTCAAGAGACCCAGTACTTC.

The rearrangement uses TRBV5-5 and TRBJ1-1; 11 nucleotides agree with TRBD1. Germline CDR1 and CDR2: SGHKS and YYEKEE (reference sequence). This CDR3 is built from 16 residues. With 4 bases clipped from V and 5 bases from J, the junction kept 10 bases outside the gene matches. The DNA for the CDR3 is TGTGCCAGCAGCCAGGGACAGGGGGTCCCTCAGACTGAAGCTTTCTTT. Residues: CASSQGQGVPQTEAFF.

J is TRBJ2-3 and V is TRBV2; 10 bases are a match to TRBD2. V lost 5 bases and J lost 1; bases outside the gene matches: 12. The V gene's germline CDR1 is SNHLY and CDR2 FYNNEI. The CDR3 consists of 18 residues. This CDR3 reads CASSSQAGGLGGTDTQYF. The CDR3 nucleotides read TGTGCCAGCAGTTCTCAAGCGGGAGGGCTGGGGGGCACAGATACGCAGTATTTT.

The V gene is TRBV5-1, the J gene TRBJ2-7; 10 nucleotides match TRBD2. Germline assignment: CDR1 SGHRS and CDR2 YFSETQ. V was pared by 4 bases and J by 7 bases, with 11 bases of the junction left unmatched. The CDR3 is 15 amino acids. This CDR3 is CASSVSLAGEGEQYF. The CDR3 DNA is TGCGCCAGCAGCGTTTCGCTAGCGGGAGAGGGGGAGCAGTACTTC.